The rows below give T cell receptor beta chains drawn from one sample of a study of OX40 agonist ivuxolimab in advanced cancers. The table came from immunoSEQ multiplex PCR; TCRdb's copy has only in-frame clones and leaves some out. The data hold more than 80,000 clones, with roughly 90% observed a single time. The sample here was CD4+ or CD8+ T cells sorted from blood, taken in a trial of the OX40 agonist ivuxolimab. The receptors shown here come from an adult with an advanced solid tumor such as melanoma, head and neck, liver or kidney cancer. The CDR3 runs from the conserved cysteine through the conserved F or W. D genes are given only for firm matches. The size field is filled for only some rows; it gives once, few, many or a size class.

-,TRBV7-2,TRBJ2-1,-,TGTGCCAGCAGCTCGACCCCGGGGAATGAGCAGTTCTTC,CASSSTPGNEQFF
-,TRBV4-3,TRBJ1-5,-,TGCGCCAGCAGCCAAGAGATGGGGTACAATCAGCCCCAGCATTTT,CASSQEMGYNQPQHF
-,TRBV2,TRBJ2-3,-,TGTGCCAGCAGTGATAGTTTTGGGGCTAGCACAGATACGCAGTATTTT,CASSDSFGASTDTQYF
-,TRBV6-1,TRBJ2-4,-,TGTGCCAGCAGTGAAGCCGATCGGCGGTACTTC,CASSEADRRYF
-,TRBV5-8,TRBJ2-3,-,TGTGCCAGCAGCCCCCCGGGCCAAAGGCTCCTGGATACGCAGTATTTT,CASSPPGQRLLDTQYF
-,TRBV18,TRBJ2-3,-,TGTGCCAGCTCCCTAGGACTCACAAGCACAGATACGCAGTATTTT,CASSLGLTSTDTQYF
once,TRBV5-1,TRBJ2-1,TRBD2,TGCGCCAGCAGACTAGCGCAGGACTACAATGAGCAGTTCTTC,CASRLAQDYNEQFF
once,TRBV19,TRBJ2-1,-,TGTGCCAGTAGTAACCCCCATGAGCAGTTCTTC,CASSNPHEQFF
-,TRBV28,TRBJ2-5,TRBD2,TGTGCCAGCAACCCCAGCGGGAGGGCTTGGGAGACCCAGTACTTC,CASNPSGRAWETQYF
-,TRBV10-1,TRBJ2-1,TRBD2,TGCGCCAGCACAGCGGGAGTTGAGTCCTGGGGGACACACTCCTACAATGAGCAGTTCTTC,CASTAGVESWGTHSYNEQFF
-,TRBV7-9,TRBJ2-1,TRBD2,TGTGCCAGCAGCTTAAGTAGCGGGACGATCCCCAATGAGCAGTTCTTC,CASSLSSGTIPNEQFF
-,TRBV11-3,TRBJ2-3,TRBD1,TGTGCCAGCAGCCCGGGACAGGGCGCAGATACGCAGTATTTT,CASSPGQGADTQYF
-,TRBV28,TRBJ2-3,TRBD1,TGTGCCAGCAGGTTACAGGGGGCCGGAGATACGCAGTATTTT,CASRLQGAGDTQYF
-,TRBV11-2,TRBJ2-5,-,TGTGCCAGCAGACCAGAGGGGCCTGCTACCCAGTACTTC,CASRPEGPATQYF
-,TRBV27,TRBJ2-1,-,TGTGCCAGCCGCCCAACGAGCGGCGGGACTCGAGAGTTCTTC,CASRPTSGGTREFF
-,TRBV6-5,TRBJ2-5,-,TGTGCCAGCAGTTACAACGGGGAGGAAGAGACCCAGTACTTC,CASSYNGEEETQYF
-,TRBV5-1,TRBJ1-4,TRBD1,TGCGCCAGCAGCCTGGACAGGGCAGGTGGAATTGAAAAACTGTTTTTT,CASSLDRAGGIEKLFF
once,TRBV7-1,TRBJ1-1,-,TGTGCCAGCAGCCCGGATCCGAACACTGAAGCTTTCTTT,CASSPDPNTEAFF
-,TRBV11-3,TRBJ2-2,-,TGTGCCAGCAGCGCCGGAGGGTACGGGGAGCTGTTTTTT,CASSAGGYGELFF